These 4 T cell receptor beta chains were all obtained from the same sample, sequenced in a study of T cell responses to AZD1222 COVID-19 vaccine. Sequencing was performed with immunoSEQ multiplex PCR; in TCRdb, only in-frame clones are kept and a portion is missing. The sample includes about 140,000 clones, around nine tenths of them seen just once. This sample comprised peripheral blood, obtained on day 0 of AZD1222 vaccination. The source is an adult in good health.

The genes are TRBV7-2 and TRBJ2-3, with 7 positions matching TRBD1. Germline V gene sequence: CDR1 SGHTA, CDR2 FQGNSA. Unmatched junction bases numbered 14, after V lost 0 bases and J lost 5 bases. The length of the CDR3 is 18 residues. The chain's CDR3 is CASSLARYLRGHRDTQYF. CDR3 bases: TGTGCCAGCAGCTTAGCGCGGTATCTGAGGGGGCATAGAGATACGCAGTATTTT.

This rearrangement joins TRBV7-9 to TRBJ1-5; D not resolved. Per the germline V gene, CDR1 is SEHNR and CDR2 is FQNEAQ (reference sequence). V gave up 1 base and J gave up 0 bases, with 19 bases separating them. This CDR3 region has 19 residues. The CDR3 coding sequence is TGTGCCAGCAGCTTAGAGTATGGGGTGGTTACAGATAGCAATCAGCCCCAGCATTTT. Its protein is CASSLEYGVVTDSNQPQHF.

This chain joins TRBV4-2 and TRBJ1-5, with a weak D call TRBD1 (6 bases). V lost 0 bases and J lost 3, with 12 bases in between. Germline values: CDR1 LGHNA, CDR2 YNFKEQ. The CDR3 extends over 16 amino acids. CDR3 nucleotides: TGTGCCAGCAGCCAAGATAGGGGGACCTCCAATCAGCCCCAGCATTTT. This gives the protein CASSQDRGTSNQPQHF.

The chain employs TRBV6-2 or TRBV6-3 and TRBJ2-7, with a tentative D call TRBD2 (6 bases). The germline V gene encodes CDR1 MNHEY and CDR2 SVGEGT. V shed 5 bases and J shed 2 bases, with 16 bases lying between them. This CDR3 comprises 15 residues. CDR3 nucleotide sequence: TGTGCCAGCAGTAAACCGCGGGACGGAACCTACGAGCAGTACTTC. As protein: CASSKPRDGTYEQYF.